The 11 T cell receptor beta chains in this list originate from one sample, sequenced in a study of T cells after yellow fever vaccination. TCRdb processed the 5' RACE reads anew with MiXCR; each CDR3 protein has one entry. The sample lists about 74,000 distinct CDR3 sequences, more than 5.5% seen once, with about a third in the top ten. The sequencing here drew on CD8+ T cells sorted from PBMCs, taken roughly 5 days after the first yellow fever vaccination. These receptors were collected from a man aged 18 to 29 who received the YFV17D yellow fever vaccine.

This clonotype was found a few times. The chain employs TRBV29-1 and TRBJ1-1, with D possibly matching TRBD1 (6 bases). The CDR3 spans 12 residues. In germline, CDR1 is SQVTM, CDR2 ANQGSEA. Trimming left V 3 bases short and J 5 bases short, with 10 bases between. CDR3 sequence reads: CSVEGAITEAFF. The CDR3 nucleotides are TGCAGCGTTGAGGGGGCGATAACTGAAGCTTTCTTT.

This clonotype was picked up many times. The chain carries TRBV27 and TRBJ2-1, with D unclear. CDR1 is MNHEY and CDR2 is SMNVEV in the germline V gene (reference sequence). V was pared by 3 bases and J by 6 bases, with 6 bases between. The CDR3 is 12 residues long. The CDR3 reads CASSLRPNEQFF. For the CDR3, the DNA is TGTGCCAGCAGTTTGCGGCCCAATGAGCAGTTCTTC.

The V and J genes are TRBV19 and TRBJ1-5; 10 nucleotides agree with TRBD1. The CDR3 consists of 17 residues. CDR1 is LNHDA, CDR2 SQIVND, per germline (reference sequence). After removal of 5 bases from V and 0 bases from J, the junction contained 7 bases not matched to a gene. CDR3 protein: CASSLQTGGYSNQPQHF. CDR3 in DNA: TGTGCCAGTAGTCTACAGACAGGGGGCTATAGCAATCAGCCCCAGCATTTT.

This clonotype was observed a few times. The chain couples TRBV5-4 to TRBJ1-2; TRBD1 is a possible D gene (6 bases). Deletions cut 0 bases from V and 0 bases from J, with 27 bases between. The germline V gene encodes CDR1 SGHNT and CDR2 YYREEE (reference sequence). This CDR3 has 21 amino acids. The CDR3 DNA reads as TGTGCCAGCAGCTTGGCATATCTGGGGGGGGCGTATGCCTCATCTAACTATGGCTACACCTTC. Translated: CASSLAYLGGAYASSNYGYTF.

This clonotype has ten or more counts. As DNA, the CDR3 is TGTGCCAGCATCCTAGAGTGGGGGATGAACACTGAAGCTTTCTTT. Protein sequence: CASILEWGMNTEAFF. The chain uses TRBV12-3 or TRBV12-4 and TRBJ1-1; D may be TRBD1 (5 bases). The CDR3 covers 15 residues. V gave up 7 bases and J gave up 0 bases, with 15 bases separating them.

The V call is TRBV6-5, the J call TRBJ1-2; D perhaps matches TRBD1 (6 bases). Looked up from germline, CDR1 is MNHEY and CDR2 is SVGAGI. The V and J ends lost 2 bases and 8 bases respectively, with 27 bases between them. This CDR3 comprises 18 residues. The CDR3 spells CASSYKRVQGRRSGGYTF. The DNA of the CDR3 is TGTGCCAGCAGTTACAAGAGAGTGCAGGGGAGGCGATCGGGAGGCTACACCTTC.

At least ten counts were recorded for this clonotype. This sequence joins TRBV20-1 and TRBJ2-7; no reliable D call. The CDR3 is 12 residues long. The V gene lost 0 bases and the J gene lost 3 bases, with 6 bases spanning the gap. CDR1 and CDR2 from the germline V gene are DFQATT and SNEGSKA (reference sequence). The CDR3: CSARDWSYEQYF. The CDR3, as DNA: TGCAGTGCTAGAGATTGGAGCTACGAGCAGTACTTC.

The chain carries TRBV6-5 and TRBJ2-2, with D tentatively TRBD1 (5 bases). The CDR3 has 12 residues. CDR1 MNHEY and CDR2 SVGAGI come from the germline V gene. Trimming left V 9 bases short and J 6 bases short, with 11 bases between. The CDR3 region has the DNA TGTGCCAGTTCAGGGTGGGCCGGGGAGCTGTTTTTT. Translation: CASSGWAGELFF.

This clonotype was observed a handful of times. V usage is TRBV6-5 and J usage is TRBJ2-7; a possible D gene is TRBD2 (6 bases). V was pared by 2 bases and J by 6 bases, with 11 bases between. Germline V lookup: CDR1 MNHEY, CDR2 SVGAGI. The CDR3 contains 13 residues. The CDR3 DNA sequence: TGTGCCAGCAGTTACACCGCGCGGGGCGAGCAGTACGTC. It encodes CASSYTARGEQYV.

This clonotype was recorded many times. The CDR3 loop reads CASSLAVAVNYGYTF. The CDR3 DNA reads as TGTGCCAGCAGTTTAGCGGTGGCGGTGAACTATGGCTACACCTTC. V usage is TRBV12-3 or TRBV12-4 and J usage is TRBJ1-2; D is uncertain. The CDR3 totals 15 residues. The germline V and J ends were trimmed by 0 bases and 2 bases, with 10 bases remaining between them.

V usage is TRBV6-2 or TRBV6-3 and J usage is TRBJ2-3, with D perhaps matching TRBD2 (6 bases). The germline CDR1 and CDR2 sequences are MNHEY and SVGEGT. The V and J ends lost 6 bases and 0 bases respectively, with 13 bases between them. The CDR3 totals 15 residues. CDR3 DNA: TGTGCCAGCAGCCGCCGGGACTGGAGCACAGATACGCAGTATTTT. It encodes CASSRRDWSTDTQYF.